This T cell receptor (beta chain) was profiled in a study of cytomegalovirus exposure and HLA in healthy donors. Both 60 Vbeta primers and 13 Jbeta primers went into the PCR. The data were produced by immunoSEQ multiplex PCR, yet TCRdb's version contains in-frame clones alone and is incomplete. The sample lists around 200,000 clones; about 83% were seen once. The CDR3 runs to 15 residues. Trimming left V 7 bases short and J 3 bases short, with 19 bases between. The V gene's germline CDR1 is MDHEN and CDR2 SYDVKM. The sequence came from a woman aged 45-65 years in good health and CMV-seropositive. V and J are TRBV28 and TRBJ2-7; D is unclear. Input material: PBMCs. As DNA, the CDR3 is TGTGCCAGCAATGATGCTCGAATGGCCAACTACGAGCAGTACTTC. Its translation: CASNDARMANYEQYF.